This T cell receptor beta chain was sequenced during a study of T cells in narcolepsy. Looking at the study overall: Donors had narcolepsy type 1 or type 2, or were healthy controls.

Worth noting for this clone: No antigen is known for it.

Study outcomes and limitations: Autoreactive HCRT-specific and TRIB2-specific clonotypes were marked in same-patient CSF-versus-blood CD4+ comparisons. Autoreactive clonotypes reportedly recurred in blood of same and different patients, not controls. Some memory CD4+ repertoires had no autoreactive clone sequences.

Repertoires were generated with immunoSEQ multiplex PCR, while TCRdb's copy carries only in-frame clones and drops some. The repertoire consists of some 25,000 clones, with roughly 83% occurring once and the leading ten covering roughly 0.65%. The CDR3 sequence is 11 residues long. V shed 2 bases and J shed 6 bases, with 3 bases lying between them. Germline CDR1 and CDR2: MDHEN and SYDVKM. The chain recombines TRBV28 with TRBJ2-3; D gene ambiguous. The sample comprised CD45RA- memory CD4+ T cells from PBMCs. This TCR came from a human donor with narcolepsy. The chain's CDR3 is CASSLRDTQYF. The CDR3 region has the DNA TGTGCCAGCAGTTTAAGGGATACGCAGTATTTT.